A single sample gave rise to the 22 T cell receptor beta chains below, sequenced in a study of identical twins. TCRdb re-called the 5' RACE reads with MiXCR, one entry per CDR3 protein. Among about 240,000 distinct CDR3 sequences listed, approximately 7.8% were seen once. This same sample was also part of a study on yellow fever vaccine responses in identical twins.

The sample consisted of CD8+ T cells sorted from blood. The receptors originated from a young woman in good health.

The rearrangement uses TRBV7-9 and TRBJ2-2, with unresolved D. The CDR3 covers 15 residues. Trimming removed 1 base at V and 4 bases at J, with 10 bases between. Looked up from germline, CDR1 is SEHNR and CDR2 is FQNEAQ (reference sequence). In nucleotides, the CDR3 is TGTGCCAGCAGCTTAGTGACGGACCCCACCGGGGAGCTGTTTTTT. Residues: CASSLVTDPTGELFF.

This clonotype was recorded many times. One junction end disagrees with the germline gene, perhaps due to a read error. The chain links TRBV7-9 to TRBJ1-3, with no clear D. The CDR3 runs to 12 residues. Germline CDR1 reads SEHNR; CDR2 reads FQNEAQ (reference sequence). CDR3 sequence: CASSLGGNTIYF. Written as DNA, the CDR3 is TGTGCCAGCAGTTTAGGAGGAAACACCATATATTTT.

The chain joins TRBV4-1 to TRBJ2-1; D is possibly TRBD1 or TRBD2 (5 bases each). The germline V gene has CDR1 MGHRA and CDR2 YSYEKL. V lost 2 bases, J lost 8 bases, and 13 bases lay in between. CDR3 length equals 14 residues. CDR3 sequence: CASSQLPRDDEQFF. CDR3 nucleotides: TGCGCCAGCAGCCAACTTCCCAGGGACGATGAGCAGTTCTTC.

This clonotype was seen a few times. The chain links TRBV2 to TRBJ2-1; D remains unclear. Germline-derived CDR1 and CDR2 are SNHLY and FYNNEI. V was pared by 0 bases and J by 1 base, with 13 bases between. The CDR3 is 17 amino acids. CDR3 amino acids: CASSEAHLSSSYNEQFF. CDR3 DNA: TGTGCCAGCAGTGAAGCGCACTTGAGTTCGTCCTACAATGAGCAGTTCTTC.

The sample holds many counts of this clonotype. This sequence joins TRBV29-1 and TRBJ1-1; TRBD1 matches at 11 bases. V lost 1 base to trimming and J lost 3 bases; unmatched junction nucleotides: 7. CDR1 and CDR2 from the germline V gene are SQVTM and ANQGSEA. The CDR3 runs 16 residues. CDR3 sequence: CSVEAGRDRGDTEAFF. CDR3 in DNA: TGCAGCGTTGAAGCTGGTCGGGACAGGGGGGACACTGAAGCTTTCTTT.

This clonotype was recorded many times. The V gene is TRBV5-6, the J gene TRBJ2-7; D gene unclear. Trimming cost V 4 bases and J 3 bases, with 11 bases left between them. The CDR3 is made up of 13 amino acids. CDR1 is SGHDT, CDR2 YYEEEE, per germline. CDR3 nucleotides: TGTGCCAGCAGCACCGGGTCGAGCTACGAGCAGTACGTC. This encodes CASSTGSSYEQYV.

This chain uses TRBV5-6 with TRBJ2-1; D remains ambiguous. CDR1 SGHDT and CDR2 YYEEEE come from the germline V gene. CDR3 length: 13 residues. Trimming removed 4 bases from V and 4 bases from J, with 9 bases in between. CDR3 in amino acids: CASSQRVYNEQFF. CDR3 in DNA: TGTGCCAGCAGCCAAAGGGTTTACAATGAGCAGTTCTTC.

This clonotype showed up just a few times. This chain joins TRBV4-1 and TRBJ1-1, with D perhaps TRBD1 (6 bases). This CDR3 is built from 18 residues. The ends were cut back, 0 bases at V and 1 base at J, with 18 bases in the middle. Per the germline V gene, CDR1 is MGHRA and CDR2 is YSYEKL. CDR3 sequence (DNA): TGCGCCAGCAGCCAAGAGCAGGGGCAAGGGAAGAAGAACACTGAAGCTTTCTTT. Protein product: CASSQEQGQGKKNTEAFF.

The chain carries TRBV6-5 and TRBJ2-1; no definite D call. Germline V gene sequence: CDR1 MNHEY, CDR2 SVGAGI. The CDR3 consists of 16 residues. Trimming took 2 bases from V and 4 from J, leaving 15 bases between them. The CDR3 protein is CASSYKVVVGYNEQFF. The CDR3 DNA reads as TGTGCCAGCAGTTACAAGGTGGTAGTGGGGTACAATGAGCAGTTCTTC.

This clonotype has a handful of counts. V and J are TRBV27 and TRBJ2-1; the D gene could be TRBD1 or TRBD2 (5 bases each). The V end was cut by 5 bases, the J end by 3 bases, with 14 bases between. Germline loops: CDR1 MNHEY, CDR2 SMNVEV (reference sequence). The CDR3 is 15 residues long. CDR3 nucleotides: TGTGCCAGCAGTGGGGACGGGTCCCACTACAATGAGCAGTTCTTC. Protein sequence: CASSGDGSHYNEQFF.

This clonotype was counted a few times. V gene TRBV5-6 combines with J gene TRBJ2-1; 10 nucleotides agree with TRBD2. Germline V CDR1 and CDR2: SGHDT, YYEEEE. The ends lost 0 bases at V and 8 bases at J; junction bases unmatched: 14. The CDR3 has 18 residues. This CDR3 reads CASSLVASGGHRFHEQFF. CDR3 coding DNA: TGTGCCAGCAGCTTGGTCGCTAGCGGGGGCCACCGGTTCCATGAGCAGTTCTTC.

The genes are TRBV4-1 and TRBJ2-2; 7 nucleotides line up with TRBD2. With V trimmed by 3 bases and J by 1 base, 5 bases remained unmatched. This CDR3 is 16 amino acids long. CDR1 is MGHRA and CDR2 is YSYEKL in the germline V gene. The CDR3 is CASSHPSGKNTGELFF. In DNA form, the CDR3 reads TGCGCCAGCAGCCACCCTAGCGGAAAGAACACCGGGGAGCTGTTTTTT.

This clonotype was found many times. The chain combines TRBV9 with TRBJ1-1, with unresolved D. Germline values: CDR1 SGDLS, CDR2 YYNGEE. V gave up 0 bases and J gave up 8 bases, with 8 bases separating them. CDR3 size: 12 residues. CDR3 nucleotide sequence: TGTGCCAGCAGCGTAGAAGGGAACGAAGCTTTCTTT. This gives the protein CASSVEGNEAFF. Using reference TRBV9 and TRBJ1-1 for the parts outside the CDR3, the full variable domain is DSGVTQTPKHLITATGQRVTLRCSPRSGDLSVYWYQQSLDQGLQFLIQYYNGEERAKGNILERFSAQQFPDLHSELNLSSLELGDSALYFCASSVEGNEAFFGQGTRLTVV.

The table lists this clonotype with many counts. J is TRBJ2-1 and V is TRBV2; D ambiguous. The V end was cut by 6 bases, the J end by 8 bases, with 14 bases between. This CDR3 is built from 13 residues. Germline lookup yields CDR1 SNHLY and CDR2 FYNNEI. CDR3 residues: CASRKPTSYEQFF. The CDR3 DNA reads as TGTGCCAGCAGGAAACCTACAAGCTATGAGCAGTTCTTC. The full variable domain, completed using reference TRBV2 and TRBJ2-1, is EPEVTQTPSHQVTQMGQEVILRCVPISNHLYFYWYRQILGQKVEFLVSFYNNEISEKSEIFDDQFSVERPDGSNFTLKIRSTKLEDSAMYFCASRKPTSYEQFFGPGTRLTVL.

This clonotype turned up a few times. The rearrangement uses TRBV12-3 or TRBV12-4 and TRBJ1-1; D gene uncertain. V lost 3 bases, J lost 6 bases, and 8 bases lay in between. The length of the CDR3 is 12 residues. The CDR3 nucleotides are TGTGCCAGCAGTTTGGGGTTTTCTGAAGCTTTCTTT. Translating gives CASSLGFSEAFF.

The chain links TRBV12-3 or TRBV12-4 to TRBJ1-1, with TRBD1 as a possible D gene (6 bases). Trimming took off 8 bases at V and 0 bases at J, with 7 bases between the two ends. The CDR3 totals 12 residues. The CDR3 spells CASQGMNTEAFF. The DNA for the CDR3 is TGTGCCAGCCAGGGGATGAACACTGAAGCTTTCTTT.

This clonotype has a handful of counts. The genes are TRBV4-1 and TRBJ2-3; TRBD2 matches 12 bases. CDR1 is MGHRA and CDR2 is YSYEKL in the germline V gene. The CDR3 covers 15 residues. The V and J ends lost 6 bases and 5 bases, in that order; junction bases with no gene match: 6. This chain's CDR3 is CASSSSGGALDTQYF. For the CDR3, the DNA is TGCGCCAGCAGTTCTAGCGGGGGGGCCTTAGATACGCAGTATTTT.

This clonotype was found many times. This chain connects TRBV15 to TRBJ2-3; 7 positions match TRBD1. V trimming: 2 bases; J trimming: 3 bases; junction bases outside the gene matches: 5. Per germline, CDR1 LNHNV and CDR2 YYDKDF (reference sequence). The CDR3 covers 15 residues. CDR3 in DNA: TGTGCCACCAGCAGACGACGACAGGGAACAGATACGCAGTATTTT. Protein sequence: CATSRRRQGTDTQYF.

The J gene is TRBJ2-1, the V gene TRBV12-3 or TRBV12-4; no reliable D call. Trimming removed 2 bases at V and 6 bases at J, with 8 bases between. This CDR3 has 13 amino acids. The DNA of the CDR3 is TGTGCCAGCAGTTTAAGGAGTGTCAATGAGCAGTTCTTC. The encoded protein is CASSLRSVNEQFF.

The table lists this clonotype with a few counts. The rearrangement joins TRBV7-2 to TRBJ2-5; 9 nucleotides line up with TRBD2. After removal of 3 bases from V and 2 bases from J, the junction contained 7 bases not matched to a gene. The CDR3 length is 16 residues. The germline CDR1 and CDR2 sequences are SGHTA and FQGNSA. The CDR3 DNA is TGTGCCAGCAGCTTCCCCGAGCTAGCGGGGCAAGAGACCCAGTACTTC. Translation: CASSFPELAGQETQYF. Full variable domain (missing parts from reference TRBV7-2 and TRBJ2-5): GAGVSQSPSNKVTEKGKDVELRCDPISGHTALYWYRQSLGQGLEFLIYFQGNSAPDKSGLPSDRFSAERTGGSVSTLTIQRTQQEDSAVYLCASSFPELAGQETQYFGPGTRLLVL.

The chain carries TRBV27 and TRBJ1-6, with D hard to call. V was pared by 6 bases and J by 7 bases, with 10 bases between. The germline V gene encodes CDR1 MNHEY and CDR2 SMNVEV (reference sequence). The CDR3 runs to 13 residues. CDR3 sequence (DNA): TGTGCCAGCAGCATTTTCCCCAATTCACCCCTCCACTTT. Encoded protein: CASSIFPNSPLHF.

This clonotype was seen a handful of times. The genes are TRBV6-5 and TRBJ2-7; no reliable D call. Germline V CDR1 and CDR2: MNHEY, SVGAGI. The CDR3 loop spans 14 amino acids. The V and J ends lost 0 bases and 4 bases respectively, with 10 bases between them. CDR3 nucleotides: TGTGCCAGCAGTTACTCCTTATTCGCATACGAGCAGTACTTC. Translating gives CASSYSLFAYEQYF.